The source of this T cell receptor beta chain is a study of beta chain features in type 1 diabetes. Sequencing targeted expressed TCRB transcripts, as all isolated RNA had been reverse transcribed. Repertoires were generated with immunoSEQ multiplex PCR, while TCRdb's copy carries only in-frame clones and drops some. The data hold about 360,000 clones, with roughly 12% observed a single time. It was one heparinised blood draw, averaging about 116 mL, that each donor gave. A remark on this clone: Its antigen is still unknown.

Germline V lookup: CDR1 LNHDA, CDR2 SQIVND (reference sequence). The CDR3 spans 10 residues. V shed 11 bases and J shed 11 bases, with 16 bases lying between them. General study points: People with Type 1 diabetes carried modestly yet significantly shorter TCRB CDR3s in all four CD4+ subsets. Naive, central memory and Treg TCRB repertoires seemed to resemble each other more closely in patients than they did in healthy donors.

The TCR was taken from a woman between 18 and 29 years old with type 1 diabetes. The J gene is TRBJ2-7, the V gene TRBV19, with D perhaps TRBD1 (6 bases). The specimen was naive CD4+ T cells from blood. CDR3 in amino acids: CAPRETGKYF. In DNA form, the CDR3 reads TGTGCCCCACGCGAGACAGGAAAGTACTTC.